The rows below give T cell receptor beta chains drawn from one sample of a study of cytotoxic CD8 clonotypes in ibrutinib-treated CLL. Here immunoSEQ multiplex PCR was the method, and the copy in TCRdb shows in-frame clones only, minus some. The repertoire holds around 52,000 clones, with roughly 50% as singletons. Material: PBMCs, obtained after 24 months of ibrutinib treatment. The receptor source for this set is a human donor with chronic lymphocytic leukemia. CDR3s include the opening cysteine and the closing phenylalanine or tryptophan. The D gene is left open where the match is weak. The size of a clone is reported for some rows only, either as once, few or many, or as a class for expanded clones.

D gene	V gene	clone size	CDR3 length	J gene	CDR3 protein	CDR3 DNA
TRBD1	TRBV18	-	14	TRBJ2-2	CASSTGQVPGELFF	TGTGCCAGCTCAACGGGACAGGTACCCGGGGAGCTGTTTTTT
-	TRBV5-1	-	13	TRBJ1-2	CASSTVGNYGYTF	TGCGCCAGCAGCACGGTCGGCAATTACGGCTACACCTTC
-	TRBV11-3	few	14	TRBJ2-3	CASSLGGFTDTQYF	TGTGCCAGCAGCTTGGGGGGATTCACAGATACGCAGTATTTT
TRBD1	TRBV6-5	few	14	TRBJ1-2	CASKTARDSHGYTF	TGTGCCAGCAAAACCGCCCGGGACAGCCATGGCTACACCTTC
-	TRBV6-1	-	15	TRBJ1-1	CASSAQRTAKTEAFF	TGTGCCAGCAGTGCCCAACGGACAGCGAAAACTGAAGCTTTCTTT
-	TRBV7-9	-	16	TRBJ2-1	CASSYKPGQQLNEQFF	TGTGCCAGCAGCTACAAACCAGGACAGCAGCTCAATGAGCAGTTCTTC
-	TRBV29-1	-	12	TRBJ2-7	CSVLTGYYEQYF	TGCAGCGTACTAACAGGGTACTACGAGCAGTACTTC
TRBD1	TRBV27	-	15	TRBJ1-2	CASSFLGQGAGGYTF	TGTGCCAGCAGTTTTTTGGGACAGGGGGCCGGTGGCTACACCTTC
-	TRBV11-3	-	15	TRBJ2-7	CASSLRGNGPGEQYF	TGTGCCAGCAGCTTGAGAGGGAATGGACCAGGCGAGCAGTACTTC
TRBD1	TRBV5-4	once	16	TRBJ1-6	CASSQEIGQGNSPLHF	TGTGCCAGCAGCCAAGAAATAGGACAGGGGAATTCACCCCTCCACTTT
-	TRBV9	few	13	TRBJ1-2	CASSVVGVDGYTF	TGTGCCAGCAGCGTAGTGGGGGTTGATGGCTACACCTTC
-	TRBV5-1	many	14	TRBJ1-6	CASSLGDGGSPLHF	TGCGCCAGCAGCTTGGGGGACGGAGGTTCACCCCTCCACTTT
-	TRBV28	once	14	TRBJ2-7	CASSFGQYVYEQYF	TGTGCCAGCAGTTTTGGGCAGTACGTGTACGAGCAGTACTTC
-	TRBV28	-	13	TRBJ1-2	CASRGGVKDGYTF	TGTGCCAGCAGGGGGGGCGTTAAAGATGGCTACACCTTC
-	TRBV7-9	many	14	TRBJ1-4	CASSLGTVNEKLFF	TGTGCCAGCAGCTTAGGGACAGTGAATGAAAAACTGTTTTTT
-	TRBV6-5	-	10	TRBJ1-1	CASSLAVAFF	TGTGCCAGCAGCCTAGCCGTCGCTTTCTTT
-	TRBV11-2	-	16	TRBJ2-5	CASSFPQDRRQETQYF	TGTGCCAGCAGCTTTCCCCAGGACCGGCGCCAAGAGACCCAGTACTTC
-	TRBV10-1	-	12	TRBJ2-7	CASRQTGGEQYF	TGCGCCAGCAGACAGACAGGAGGGGAGCAGTACTTC
-	TRBV28	once	12	TRBJ2-2	CASRTNAGELFF	TGTGCCAGCAGGACCAACGCCGGGGAGCTGTTTTTT
TRBD1	TRBV5-4	-	17	TRBJ2-2	CASSFPTGSGNTGELFF	TGTGCCAGCAGCTTCCCGACAGGGAGTGGGAACACCGGGGAGCTGTTTTTT
TRBD1	TRBV10-1	-	13	TRBJ1-5	CASSGTGDQPQHF	TGCGCCAGCAGTGGGACAGGGGATCAGCCCCAGCATTTT
-	TRBV2	-	13	TRBJ2-5	CASTPTGAGTQYF	TGTGCCAGCACGCCCACGGGGGCTGGGACCCAGTACTTC
-	TRBV19	few	15	TRBJ2-3	CASSPAGLRPDTQYF	TGTGCCAGTAGTCCTGCGGGGCTCAGGCCAGATACGCAGTATTTT
TRBD2	TRBV28	many	19	TRBJ2-1	CASSPATSASPSGYNEQFF	TGTGCCAGCAGTCCTGCGACTAGCGCCTCCCCAAGTGGCTACAATGAGCAGTTCTTC
-	TRBV19	-	11	TRBJ1-2	CASVEGYGYTF	TGTGCCAGTGTGGAGGGATATGGCTACACCTTC
-	TRBV4-2	few	17	TRBJ2-7	CASSQDWGWAGEYEQYF	TGTGCCAGCAGCCAAGATTGGGGTTGGGCGGGCGAATACGAGCAGTACTTC
-	TRBV7-9	-	16	TRBJ1-5	CASSPAGQGLGQPQHF	TGTGCCAGCAGCCCCGCGGGTCAGGGACTGGGGCAGCCCCAGCATTTT
-	TRBV11-2	-	12	TRBJ2-7	CASSLEGYEQYF	TGTGCCAGCAGCTTAGAGGGTTACGAGCAGTACTTC
-	TRBV29-1	-	13	TRBJ2-1	CSVVGKGVNEQFF	TGCAGCGTTGTGGGCAAGGGGGTCAATGAGCAGTTCTTC
-	TRBV5-1	once	12	TRBJ1-1	CASSFSGIEAFF	TGCGCCAGCAGCTTCTCAGGGATTGAAGCTTTCTTT
TRBD1	TRBV7-2	-	16	TRBJ1-2	CASSPRGARGVDGYTF	TGTGCCAGCAGCCCCAGGGGGGCCAGGGGAGTGGATGGCTACACCTTC
-	TRBV2	few	11	TRBJ2-7	CASSPGYEQYF	TGTGCCAGCAGCCCAGGGTACGAGCAGTACTTC
-	TRBV7-9	-	13	TRBJ2-7	CASTIRGINEQYF	TGTGCCAGCACCATAAGGGGTATTAACGAGCAGTACTTC
-	TRBV19	-	15	TRBJ2-3	CASSRVAFSTDTQYF	TGTGCCAGTAGTCGGGTCGCCTTTAGCACAGATACGCAGTATTTT
-	TRBV7-2	-	15	TRBJ2-1	CASSLNRGSHNEQFF	TGTGCCAGCAGCTTAAATAGGGGCAGCCACAATGAGCAGTTCTTC